The 9 T cell receptor beta chains below were found in one sample sequenced in a study of blood T cell repertoires in COVID-19. The repertoire was sequenced with immunoSEQ multiplex PCR; TCRdb's copy has only in-frame clones and lacks some. The profile covers 150,000 to 200,000 clones, with around 76% appearing a single time and around 17% taken by the ten largest. The source material was PBMCs or T cells enriched from blood (not recorded which). These receptors all stem from a woman aged 45-65 years with acute COVID-19.

The gene calls are TRBV7-6 and TRBJ2-5; maybe TRBD1 (5 bases). The CDR3 covers 14 residues. V lost 6 bases to trimming and J lost 0 bases, with 11 bases between them. The germline gives CDR1 SGHVS, CDR2 FNYEAQ. The CDR3 DNA reads TGTGCCAGCAGAGTGACAGAGTACCAAGAGACCCAGTACTTC. Translating gives CASRVTEYQETQYF.

With respect to this clone: The germline gene is not matched at one end of the junction; a read error may be the cause. J is TRBJ1-1 and V is TRBV6-4; no firm D call. Germline V gene data show CDR1 as MRHNA and CDR2 as SNTAGT. This CDR3 region has 11 residues. This CDR3 reads CASSPRTEAFF. The DNA for the CDR3 is TGTGCCAGCAGTCCCCGGACTGAGGCTTTCTTT.

This clone was observed a few times. This chain joins TRBV6-5 and TRBJ2-3, with 9 positions matching TRBD1. This CDR3 has 14 amino acids. V lost 6 bases, J lost 4 bases, and 5 bases stayed unmatched. The germline gives CDR1 MNHEY, CDR2 SVGAGI. The CDR3 DNA is TGTGCCAGCAGGAAACAGGGGGCGGCAGATACGCAGTATTTT. This sequence encodes CASRKQGAADTQYF.

This clone was picked up a small number of times. This chain links TRBV28 with TRBJ2-7, with 9 bases that match TRBD2. The length of the CDR3 is 15 residues. CDR1 is MDHEN and CDR2 is SYDVKM in the germline V gene. J gave up 1 base and V 4 bases, and 5 bases lay outside the gene matches. The CDR3 loop is CASSSSGITSYEQYV. The DNA for the CDR3 is TGTGCCAGCAGTTCTAGCGGGATTACGTCCTACGAGCAGTACGTC.

This chain joins TRBV24-1 and TRBJ1-5; 12 nucleotides match TRBD1. Germline V gives CDR1 KGHDR, CDR2 SFDVKD. The V gene end was trimmed by 4 bases and the J gene end by 4 bases; junction bases not matched to a gene: 10. The CDR3 covers 18 residues. In DNA, the CDR3 is TGTGCCACCAGTGAGAACCGGGACAGGGGGCTGGGAAATCAGCCCCAGCATTTT. It encodes CATSENRDRGLGNQPQHF.

This sequence joins TRBV6-2 or TRBV6-3 and TRBJ1-4; 11 bases map to TRBD1. This CDR3 is 14 amino acids long. Germline V lookup: CDR1 MNHEY, CDR2 SVGEGT. V lost 2 bases and J lost 10; bases outside the gene matches: 3. The CDR3 bases are TGTGCCAGCAGTTACGGGGGACAGGGGGGAAAACTGTTTTTT. Its protein product is CASSYGGQGGKLFF.

The J gene is TRBJ1-5, the V gene TRBV28; D is possibly TRBD1 (5 bases). Germline V CDR1 and CDR2: MDHEN, SYDVKM. V lost 3 bases to trimming and J lost 1 base, with 16 bases between them. CDR3 length: 17 amino acids. CDR3 loop: CASSFPVGGASNQPQHF. The CDR3 DNA sequence: TGTGCCAGCAGTTTCCCCGTGGGGGGAGCCAGCAATCAGCCCCAGCATTTT.

J is TRBJ2-7 and V is TRBV6-4, with D maybe TRBD2 (6 bases). V dropped 6 bases and J dropped 7 bases, with 22 bases sitting between them. The CDR3 has 15 residues. Germline V gene lookup returns CDR1 MRHNA and CDR2 SNTAGT. The CDR3 loop is CASSPNRDLEREQYV. CDR3 DNA sequence: TGTGCCAGCAGCCCGAACCGGGACTTAGAACGTGAGCAGTACGTC.

At least ten counts were recorded for this clone. The V call is TRBV6-5, the J call TRBJ1-3; D remains unclear. Germline CDR1 and CDR2: MNHEY and SVGAGI. The ends were cut back, 4 bases at V and 0 bases at J, with 7 bases in the middle. This CDR3 is built from 14 residues. CDR3 coding DNA: TGTGCCAGCAGTTCGGGATCCTCTGGAAACACCATATATTTT. Protein product: CASSSGSSGNTIYF.